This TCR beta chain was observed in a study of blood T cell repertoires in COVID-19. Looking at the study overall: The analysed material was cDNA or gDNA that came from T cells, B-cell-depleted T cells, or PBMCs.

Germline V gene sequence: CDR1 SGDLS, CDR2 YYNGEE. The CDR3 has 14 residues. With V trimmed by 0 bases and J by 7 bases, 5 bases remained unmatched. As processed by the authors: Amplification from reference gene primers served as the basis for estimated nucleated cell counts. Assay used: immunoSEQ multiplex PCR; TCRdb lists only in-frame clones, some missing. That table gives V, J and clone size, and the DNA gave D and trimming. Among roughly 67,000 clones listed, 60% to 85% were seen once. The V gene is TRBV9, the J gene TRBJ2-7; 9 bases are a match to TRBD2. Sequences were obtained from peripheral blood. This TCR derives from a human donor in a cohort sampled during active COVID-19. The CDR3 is CASSVGLAGREQYF. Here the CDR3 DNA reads TGTGCCAGCAGCGTAGGGCTAGCGGGACGGGAGCAGTACTTC.